One T cell receptor beta chain is described in this entry. Its antigen remains unidentified. Some clones are missing from TCRdb's copy, which holds only in-frame ones; the method was immunoSEQ multiplex PCR. The sample has 130,000 or so clones, roughly nine tenths seen once. This sample was included in a study of T cell responses to AZD1222 COVID-19 vaccine. Points from the study as a whole: Baseline serology detected seropositivity in only six or seven AZD1222 recipients.

The germline V gene encodes CDR1 SGHAT and CDR2 FQNNGV. This CDR3 is built from 15 residues. The V segment lost 1 base and the J segment 5 bases; nucleotides outside the gene matches: 5. The sequence derives from an adult in good health. The specimen comprised peripheral blood, sampled on day 0 of AZD1222 vaccination. This chain connects TRBV11-2 to TRBJ1-1; TRBD1 matches at 9 bases. In DNA, the CDR3 is TGTGCCAGCAGCTTAGGTGACAGGGGGGGTACTGAAGCTTTCTTT. This sequence encodes CASSLGDRGGTEAFF.